The 7 T cell receptor beta chains below come from one sample, sequenced in a study of T-cell memory formation after mild COVID-19. One entry per CDR3 protein results from TCRdb running MiXCR on the 5' RACE reads. The sample holds 450,000 to 650,000 distinct CDR3 sequences, about 20% seen once. Sequencing used PBMCs or a T cell subset sorted from them (not recorded which). These receptors were obtained from an adult woman who had mild COVID-19 (a few samples of this study predate the infection). Cell type and time point are not known.

The genes are TRBV12-3 or TRBV12-4 and TRBJ2-5; D is ambiguous. Trimming pared 3 bases from V and 3 bases from J, leaving 8 bases between. This CDR3 comprises 13 residues. The chain's CDR3 is CASSFGIEETQYF. CDR3 bases: TGTGCCAGCAGTTTCGGCATAGAAGAGACCCAGTACTTC.

A few counts support this clonotype. This chain connects TRBV5-1 to TRBJ2-1; D unresolved. V lost 5 bases and J lost 6, with 12 bases in between. CDR3 size: 13 residues. In germline, CDR1 is SGHRS, CDR2 YFSETQ. The CDR3 DNA follows: TGCGCCAGCAGAGGCATTTCCCTCAATGAGCAGTTCTTC. Residues: CASRGISLNEQFF.

This clonotype was recorded a few times. V is TRBV5-1 and J is TRBJ1-2, with a possible D match to TRBD1 (5 bases). Trimming cost V 3 bases and J 4 bases, with 10 bases left between them. This CDR3 is 13 amino acids long. Germline-derived CDR1 and CDR2 are SGHRS and YFSETQ. The CDR3 sequence: CASSSGGIYGYTF. CDR3 nucleotides: TGCGCCAGCAGCTCCGGGGGTATCTATGGCTACACCTTC.

This clonotype was recorded at least ten times. The chain uses TRBV7-8 and TRBJ2-1, with 7 nucleotides matching TRBD1. J gave up 6 bases and V 0 bases, and 8 bases lay outside the gene matches. The germline CDR1 and CDR2 sequences are SGHVS and FQNEAQ. The CDR3 length is 16 residues. CDR3 nucleotide sequence: TGTGCCAGCAGCTTAGCGATGGGGAACAGGGGCAATGAGCAGTTCTTC. It codes for CASSLAMGNRGNEQFF.

This clonotype was detected only a few times. The chain joins TRBV5-1 to TRBJ2-3; TRBD2 aligns across 7 bases. This CDR3 is 16 amino acids long. V gave up 6 bases and J gave up 2 bases; unmatched junction bases: 12. From germline, CDR1 is SGHRS and CDR2 YFSETQ. CDR3 amino acids: CASKLPSGVATDTQYF. The CDR3 nucleotides read TGCGCCAGCAAACTACCAAGCGGGGTCGCCACAGATACGCAGTATTTT. Variable domain in full (rest from reference TRBV5-1 and TRBJ2-3): KAGVTQTPRYLIKTRGQQVTLSCSPISGHRSVSWYQQTPGQGLQFLFEYFSETQRNKGNFPGRFSGRQFSNSRSEMNVSTLELGDSALYLCASKLPSGVATDTQYFGPGTRLTVL.

The chain carries TRBV12-3 or TRBV12-4 and TRBJ2-3; TRBD2 aligns across 13 bases. V shed 5 bases and J 6 bases; nucleotides not matched to a gene: 14. There are 18 residues in the CDR3. CDR3 protein: CASSTRRSLAGGRDTQYF. In DNA form, the CDR3 reads TGTGCCAGCAGTACCCGACGCTCACTAGCGGGGGGGCGTGATACGCAGTATTTT.

This clonotype was found many times. The V gene is TRBV5-1, the J gene TRBJ1-1, with D perhaps TRBD1 (5 bases). The CDR3 has 15 amino acids. CDR1 and CDR2 from the germline V gene are SGHRS and YFSETQ. Trimming shortened V by 0 bases and J by 1 base, and 10 bases separated the two germline ends. The CDR3 DNA follows: TGCGCCAGCAGCTTGGTGGGGCCCTCGAACACTGAAGCTTTCTTT. Protein: CASSLVGPSNTEAFF.